Each of the 15 T cell receptor beta chains below was sequenced from the same sample in a study of shared clonotypes between healthy human individuals. This table comes from immunoSEQ multiplex PCR, and its TCRdb copy is limited to in-frame clones, with some not included. Of a few hundred thousand clones listed, around 87% are singletons. The sample was memory CD8+ T cells sorted from blood. Sample subset: CD45RO+ cells pooled with CCR7-negative TemRA cells. Source of these receptors: a man between 18 and 35 years old in good health.

This rearrangement joins TRBV29-1 to TRBJ1-1; D gene unclear. The length of the CDR3 is 16 residues. Trimming took off 1 base at V and 0 bases at J, with 15 bases between the two ends. The germline gives CDR1 SQVTM, CDR2 ANQGSEA. The CDR3 bases are TGCAGCGTTGAAGGCCATACTACTCACGTGAACACTGAAGCTTTCTTT. Its translation is CSVEGHTTHVNTEAFF.

The chain joins TRBV7-6 to TRBJ2-5; D unclear. The CDR3 is 15 residues long. The V end was cut by 2 bases, the J end by 3 bases, with 13 bases between. CDR1 and CDR2 (germline): SGHVS, FNYEAQ. DNA of the CDR3: TGTGCCAGCAGCTTATTCGGTCCATACAAAGAGACCCAGTACTTC. Translating gives CASSLFGPYKETQYF.

This clone was detected a few times. The identical CDR3 is also encoded by other nucleotide sequences in the sample. This chain uses TRBV28 with TRBJ2-7; D possibly corresponds to TRBD1 (6 bases). Germline values: CDR1 MDHEN, CDR2 SYDVKM. The CDR3 consists of 13 residues. V lost 5 bases and J 2 bases, leaving 10 bases between the germline ends. CDR3 amino acids: CASSPTGPYEQYF. CDR3 DNA: TGTGCCAGCAGTCCGACAGGCCCCTACGAGCAGTACTTC.

This clone was observed once. The chain combines TRBV4-1 with TRBJ2-3, with D unclear. The germline V gene encodes CDR1 MGHRA and CDR2 YSYEKL. V was shortened by 0 bases and J by 0 bases, with 16 bases between the two germline ends. The CDR3 runs 18 residues. CDR3 amino acids: CASSQEGIRVYSTDTQYF. The CDR3 DNA sequence: TGCGCCAGCAGCCAAGAGGGTATAAGGGTTTACAGCACAGATACGCAGTATTTT.

This chain joins TRBV4-1 and TRBJ2-7, with D possibly matching TRBD2 (5 bases). The CDR3 is 14 residues long. CDR1 and CDR2 from the germline V gene are MGHRA and YSYEKL. Trimming pared 3 bases from V and 3 bases from J, leaving 12 bases between. CDR3 residues: CASSQAFGGYEQYF. The DNA of the CDR3 is TGCGCCAGCAGCCAGGCCTTTGGAGGCTACGAGCAGTACTTC.

The chain combines TRBV9 with TRBJ2-7; D not resolved. The V end was cut by 3 bases, the J end by 0 bases, with 16 bases between. This CDR3 is built from 16 residues. CDR1 and CDR2 (germline): SGDLS, YYNGEE. The CDR3 nucleotides read TGTGCCAGCAGCGGAGCTGGCGGCAGGCCCTCCTACGAGCAGTACTTC. Residues: CASSGAGGRPSYEQYF.

The rearrangement links TRBV6-6 to TRBJ2-1, with D unresolved. Germline assignment: CDR1 MNHNY and CDR2 SVGAGI (reference sequence). This CDR3 is built from 11 residues. The V end was cut by 2 bases, the J end by 9 bases, with 5 bases between. CDR3 loop: CASSYPGEQFF. The CDR3 DNA reads TGTGCCAGCAGTTACCCAGGTGAGCAGTTCTTC.

The chain has TRBV29-1 and TRBJ2-7; the D is unclear. The CDR3 covers 16 residues. V lost 1 base to trimming and J lost 5 bases, with 21 bases between them. CDR1 is SQVTM and CDR2 is ANQGSEA in the germline V gene. The CDR3 spells CSVEGTPLDVTHEQYF. The CDR3 DNA reads as TGCAGCGTTGAAGGTACGCCCCTCGATGTCACACACGAGCAGTACTTC.

On this clone itself: Other DNA sequences in this specimen translate into the identical CDR3. V gene TRBV11-2 combines with J gene TRBJ2-7, with D perhaps given as TRBD1 or TRBD2 (5 bases each). Germline loops: CDR1 SGHAT, CDR2 FQNNGV. The CDR3 length is 13 residues. Trimming left V 5 bases short and J 1 base short, with 9 bases between. CDR3 nucleotide sequence: TGTGCCAGCAGCCTGGGACCGTCCTACGAGCAGTACTTC. It yields the protein CASSLGPSYEQYF. Combining the CDR3 with reference TRBV11-2 and TRBJ2-7 gives the whole variable domain EAGVAQSPRYKIIEKRQSVAFWCNPISGHATLYWYQQILGQGPKLLIQFQNNGVVDDSQLPKDRFSAERLKGVDSTLKIQPAKLEDSAVYLCASSLGPSYEQYFGPGTRLTVT.

This chain joins TRBV10-3 and TRBJ2-3; no definite D call. The V end lost 2 bases, the J end lost 2 bases, and 8 bases lay between the germline ends. CDR3 length: 14 amino acids. Germline CDR1 reads ENHRY; CDR2 reads SYGVKD. The CDR3 DNA follows: TGTGCCATCAGTGAGGGCGGCCCCACAGATACGCAGTATTTT. Protein: CAISEGGPTDTQYF.

The chain couples TRBV7-9 to TRBJ2-3, with 9 bases lining up with TRBD1. The CDR3 is 16 residues long. Germline CDR1 and CDR2: SEHNR and FQNEAQ (reference sequence). Trimming removed 6 bases from V and 5 bases from J; junction bases left unmatched: 12. The CDR3 loop is CASRPRTGEIGDTQYF. CDR3 bases: TGTGCCAGCAGACCTAGGACAGGGGAAATAGGAGATACGCAGTATTTT.

The rearrangement joins TRBV27 to TRBJ1-5; TRBD1 agrees at 9 bases. With V trimmed by 5 bases and J by 7 bases, 9 bases remained unmatched. This CDR3 comprises 15 residues. Looked up from germline, CDR1 is MNHEY and CDR2 is SMNVEV (reference sequence). The CDR3 sequence: CASSHRGQGRQPQHF. The CDR3 DNA sequence: TGTGCCAGCAGTCACCGAGGACAGGGGCGCCAGCCCCAGCATTTT.

The chain couples TRBV5-1 to TRBJ1-1; 7 bases map to TRBD1. Germline values: CDR1 SGHRS, CDR2 YFSETQ. The CDR3 is 14 residues long. After removal of 0 bases from V and 7 bases from J, the junction contained 6 bases not matched to a gene. The CDR3 reads CASSLEGGVYEAFF. The CDR3 nucleotides read TGCGCCAGCAGCTTGGAAGGGGGCGTTTATGAAGCTTTCTTT.

The chain combines TRBV27 with TRBJ2-7, with TRBD2 matching 8 bases. V lost 5 bases, J lost 3 bases, and 12 bases stayed unmatched. The germline gives CDR1 MNHEY, CDR2 SMNVEV (reference sequence). The CDR3 consists of 16 residues. The CDR3 DNA reads as TGTGCCAGCAGTCATCTCGGGGTAGCGGGAATCTACGAGCAGTACTTC. Encoded protein: CASSHLGVAGIYEQYF.

This clone was recorded once. This chain links TRBV7-9 with TRBJ2-7, with a possible D match to TRBD2 (5 bases). V lost 0 bases, J lost 5 bases, and 11 bases lay in between. Looked up from germline, CDR1 is SEHNR and CDR2 is FQNEAQ (reference sequence). This CDR3 spans 14 amino acids. The CDR3 sequence is CASSLAGLANEQYF. CDR3 in DNA: TGTGCCAGCAGCTTAGCGGGTCTAGCCAACGAGCAGTACTTC.